The rows below give T cell receptor beta chains drawn from one sample of a study of shared clonotypes between healthy human individuals. Generated by immunoSEQ multiplex PCR, the TCRdb table keeps only in-frame clones and is missing some. The repertoire holds just over 2,000,000 clones, with roughly 96% as singletons. The sequencing sample was made of naive CD4+ T cells sorted from blood. The source of these receptors is a young man in good health. The CDR3 runs from the conserved cysteine through the conserved F or W. D genes are given only for firm matches.

v_gene,d_gene,j_gene,CDR3nt,CDR3aa
TRBV5-1,TRBD2,TRBJ2-2,TGCGCCAGCAGCCCCCATACTAGCGACACCGGGGAGCTGTTTTTT,CASSPHTSDTGELFF
TRBV18,TRBD1,TRBJ1-1,TGTGCCAGCTCACCCGACAGGGTAAACACTGAAGCTTTCTTT,CASSPDRVNTEAFF
TRBV4-3,NA,TRBJ2-3,TGCGCCAGCAGCCAAGCACAGGGAAACACAGATACGCAGTATTTT,CASSQAQGNTDTQYF
TRBV2,TRBD1,TRBJ1-1,TGTGCCAGCACCCTACAGGGGGCCAACACTGAAGCTTTCTTT,CASTLQGANTEAFF
TRBV6-6,NA,TRBJ1-2,TGTGCCAGCAGGAGACAGGAATATGGCTACACCTTC,CASRRQEYGYTF
TRBV5-1,TRBD2,TRBJ2-7,TGCGCCAGCAGCCCTTTAGCGGGGGCCTACGAGCAGTACTTC,CASSPLAGAYEQYF
TRBV20-1,NA,TRBJ1-2,TGCAGTGCTACCGGGACCTATGGCTACACCTTC,CSATGTYGYTF
TRBV5-6,NA,TRBJ2-3,TGTGCCAGCAGTCGAACACTGACTCAAACAGATACGCAGTATTTT,CASSRTLTQTDTQYF
TRBV9,TRBD1,TRBJ1-4,TGTGCCAGCAGTGGTAAGGGGGCTGGAAATGAAAAACTGTTTTTT,CASSGKGAGNEKLFF
TRBV5-6,NA,TRBJ2-1,TGTGCCAGCAGCGCTCTAGGCACTGAGCAGTTCTTC,CASSALGTEQFF
TRBV5-1,NA,TRBJ2-3,TGCGCCAGCAGCCTCCAGGGATCGGATACGCAGTATTTT,CASSLQGSDTQYF
TRBV5-1,NA,TRBJ1-3,TGCGCCAGCAGCTTGGCAGGGATGAACGGAAACACCATATATTTT,CASSLAGMNGNTIYF